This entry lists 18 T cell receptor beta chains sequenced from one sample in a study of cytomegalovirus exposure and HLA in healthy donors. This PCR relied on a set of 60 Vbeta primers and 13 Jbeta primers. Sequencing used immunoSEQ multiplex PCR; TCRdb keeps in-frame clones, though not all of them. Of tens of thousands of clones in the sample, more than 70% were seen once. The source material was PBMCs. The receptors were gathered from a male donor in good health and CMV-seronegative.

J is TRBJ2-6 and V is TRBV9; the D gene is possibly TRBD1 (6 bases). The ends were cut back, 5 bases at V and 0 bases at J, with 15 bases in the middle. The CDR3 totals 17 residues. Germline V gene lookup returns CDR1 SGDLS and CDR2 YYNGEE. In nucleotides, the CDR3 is TGTGCCAGCAGTGAAGGGGGTCTTCTCTCTGGGGCCAACGTCCTGACTTTC. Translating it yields CASSEGGLLSGANVLTF.

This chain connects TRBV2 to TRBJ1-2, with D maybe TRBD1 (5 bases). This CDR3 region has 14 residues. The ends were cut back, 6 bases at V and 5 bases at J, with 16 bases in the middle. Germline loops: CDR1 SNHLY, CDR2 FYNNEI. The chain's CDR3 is CASSAPGLLYGYTF. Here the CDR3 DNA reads TGTGCCAGCAGCGCTCCGGGACTACTTTATGGCTACACCTTC.

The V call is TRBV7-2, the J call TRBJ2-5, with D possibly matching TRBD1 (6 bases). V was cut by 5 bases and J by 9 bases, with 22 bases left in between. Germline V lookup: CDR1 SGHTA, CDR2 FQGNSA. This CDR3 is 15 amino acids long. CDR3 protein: CASSGTPGTTRAQYF. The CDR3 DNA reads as TGTGCCAGCAGCGGAACGCCGGGGACAACGAGGGCCCAGTACTTC.

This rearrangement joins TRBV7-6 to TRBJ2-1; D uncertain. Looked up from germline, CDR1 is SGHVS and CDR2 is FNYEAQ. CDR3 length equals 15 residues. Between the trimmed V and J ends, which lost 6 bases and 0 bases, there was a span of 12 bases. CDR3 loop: CASSLTTSSYNEQFF. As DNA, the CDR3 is TGTGCCAGCAGTCTGACAACGAGCTCCTACAATGAGCAGTTCTTC. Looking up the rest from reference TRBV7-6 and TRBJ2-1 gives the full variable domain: GAGVSQSPRYKVTKRGQDVALRCDPISGHVSLYWYRQALGQGPEFLTYFNYEAQQDKSGLPNDRFSAERPEGSISTLTIQRTEQRDSAMYRCASSLTTSSYNEQFFGPGTRLTVL.

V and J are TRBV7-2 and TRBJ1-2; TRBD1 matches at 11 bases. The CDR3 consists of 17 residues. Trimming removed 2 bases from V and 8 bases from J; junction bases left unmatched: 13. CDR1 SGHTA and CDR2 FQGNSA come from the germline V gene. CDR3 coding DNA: TGTGCCAGCAGCTTAAACCCCGGGACAGGGGGAAGTGAAGGCTACACCTTC. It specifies CASSLNPGTGGSEGYTF.

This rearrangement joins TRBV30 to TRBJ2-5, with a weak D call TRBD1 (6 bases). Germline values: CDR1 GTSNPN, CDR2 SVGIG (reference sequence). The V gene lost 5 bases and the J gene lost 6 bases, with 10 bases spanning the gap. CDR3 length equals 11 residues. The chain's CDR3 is CAWRDTKTQYF. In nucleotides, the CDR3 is TGTGCCTGGCGGGACACGAAGACCCAGTACTTC.

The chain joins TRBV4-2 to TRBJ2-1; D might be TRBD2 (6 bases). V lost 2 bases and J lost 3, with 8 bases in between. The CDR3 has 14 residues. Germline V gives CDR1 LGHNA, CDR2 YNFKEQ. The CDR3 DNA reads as TGTGCCAGCAGCCAACCGGGACTCTACAATGAGCAGTTCTTC. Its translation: CASSQPGLYNEQFF.

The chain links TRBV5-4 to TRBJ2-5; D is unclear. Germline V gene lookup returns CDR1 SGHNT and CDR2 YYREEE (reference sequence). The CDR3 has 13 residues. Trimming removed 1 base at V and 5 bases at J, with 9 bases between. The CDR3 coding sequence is TGTGCCAGCAGCTTGAGCGTTCGTGAGACCCAGTACTTC. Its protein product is CASSLSVRETQYF.

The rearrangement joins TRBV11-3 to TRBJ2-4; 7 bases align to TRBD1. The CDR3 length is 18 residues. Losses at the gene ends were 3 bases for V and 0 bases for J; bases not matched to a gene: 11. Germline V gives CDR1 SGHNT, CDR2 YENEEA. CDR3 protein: CASSFGTAIERAKNIQYF. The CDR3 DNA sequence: TGTGCCAGCAGCTTCGGGACAGCCATCGAGCGAGCCAAAAACATTCAGTACTTC.

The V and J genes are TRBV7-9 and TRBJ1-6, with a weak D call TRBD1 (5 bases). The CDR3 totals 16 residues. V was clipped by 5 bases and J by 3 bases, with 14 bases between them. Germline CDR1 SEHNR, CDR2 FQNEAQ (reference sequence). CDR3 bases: TGTGCCAGCAGCCCGACCGGACACGGCTATAATTCACCCCTCCACTTT. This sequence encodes CASSPTGHGYNSPLHF.

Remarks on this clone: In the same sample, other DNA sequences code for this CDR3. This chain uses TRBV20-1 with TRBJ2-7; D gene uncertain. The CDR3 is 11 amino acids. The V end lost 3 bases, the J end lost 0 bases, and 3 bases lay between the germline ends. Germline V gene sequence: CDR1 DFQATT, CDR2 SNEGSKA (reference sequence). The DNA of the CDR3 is TGCAGTGCTAGCGGCTCCTACGAGCAGTACTTC. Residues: CSASGSYEQYF.

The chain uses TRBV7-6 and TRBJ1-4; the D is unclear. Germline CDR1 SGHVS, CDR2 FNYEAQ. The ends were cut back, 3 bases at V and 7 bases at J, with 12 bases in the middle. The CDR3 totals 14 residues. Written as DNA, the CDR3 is TGTGCCAGCAGCTTTCAAAGCGGAGCTGAAAAACTGTTTTTT. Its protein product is CASSFQSGAEKLFF.

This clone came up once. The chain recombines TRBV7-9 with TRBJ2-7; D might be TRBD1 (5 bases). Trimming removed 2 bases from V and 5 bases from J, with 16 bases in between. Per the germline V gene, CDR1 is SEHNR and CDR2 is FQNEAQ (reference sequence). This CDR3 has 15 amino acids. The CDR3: CASSLNGAKLDEQYF. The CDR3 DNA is TGTGCCAGCAGCTTAAATGGGGCGAAGCTCGACGAGCAGTACTTC.

This CDR3 is CASSPRQITDTQYF. For the CDR3, the DNA is TGTGCCAGCAGCCCACGACAGATCACAGATACGCAGTATTTT. V gene TRBV5-4 combines with J gene TRBJ2-3, with a tentative D call TRBD1 (5 bases). The CDR3 contains 14 residues. Per germline, CDR1 SGHNT and CDR2 YYREEE (reference sequence). Deletions cut 4 bases from V and 2 bases from J, with 11 bases between.

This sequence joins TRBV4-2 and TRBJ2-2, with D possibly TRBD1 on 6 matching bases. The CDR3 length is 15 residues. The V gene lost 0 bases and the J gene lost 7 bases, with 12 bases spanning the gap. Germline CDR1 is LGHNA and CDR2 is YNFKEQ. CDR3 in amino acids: CASSQDVRGGGELFF. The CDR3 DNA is TGTGCCAGCAGCCAAGATGTCAGGGGTGGCGGGGAGCTGTTTTTT.

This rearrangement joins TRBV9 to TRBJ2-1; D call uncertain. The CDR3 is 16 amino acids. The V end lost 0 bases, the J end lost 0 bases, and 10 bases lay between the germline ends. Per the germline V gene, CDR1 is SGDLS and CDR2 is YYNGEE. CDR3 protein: CASSVASSSSYNEQFF. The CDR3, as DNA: TGTGCCAGCAGCGTAGCTTCGTCTAGCTCCTACAATGAGCAGTTCTTC.

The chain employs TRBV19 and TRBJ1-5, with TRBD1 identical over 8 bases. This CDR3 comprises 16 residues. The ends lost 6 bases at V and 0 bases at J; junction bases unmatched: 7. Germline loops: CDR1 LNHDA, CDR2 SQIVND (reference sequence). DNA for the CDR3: TGTGCCAGTAGACCGGGACAGGCGAATAGCAATCAGCCCCAGCATTTT. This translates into CASRPGQANSNQPQHF. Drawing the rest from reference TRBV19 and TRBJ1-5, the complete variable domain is DGGITQSPKYLFRKEGQNVTLSCEQNLNHDAMYWYRQDPGQGLRLIYYSQIVNDFQKGDIAEGYSVSREKKESFPLTVTSAQKNPTAFYLCASRPGQANSNQPQHFGDGTRLSIL.

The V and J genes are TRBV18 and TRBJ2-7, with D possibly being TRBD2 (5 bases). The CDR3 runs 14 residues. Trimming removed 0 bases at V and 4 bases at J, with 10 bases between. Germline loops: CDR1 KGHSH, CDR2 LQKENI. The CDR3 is CASSPPTIMYEQYF. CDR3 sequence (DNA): TGTGCCAGCTCACCACCGACTATCATGTACGAGCAGTACTTC. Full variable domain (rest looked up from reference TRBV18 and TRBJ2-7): NAGVMQNPRHLVRRRGQEARLRCSPMKGHSHVYWYRQLPEEGLKFMVYLQKENIIDESGMPKERFSAEFPKEGPSILRIQQVVRGDSAAYFCASSPPTIMYEQYFGPGTRLTVT.